Below, 19 T cell receptor beta chains from the same sample are listed, as sequenced in a study of blood T cell repertoires in COVID-19. Assay used: immunoSEQ multiplex PCR; TCRdb lists only in-frame clones, some missing. The sample includes tens of thousands of clones, more than 60% of them seen just once. The sequencing sample was made of peripheral blood. Receptors were obtained from a woman aged 70-85 years with acute or convalescent COVID-19.

This clone came up a few times. The chain has TRBV9 and TRBJ1-4, with 8 bases aligning to TRBD1. The CDR3 runs 16 residues. J was trimmed by 0 bases and V by 3 bases; bases with no gene match: 4. Germline-derived CDR1 and CDR2 are SGDLS and YYNGEE. This CDR3 reads CASSALQGATNEKLFF. For the CDR3, the DNA is TGTGCCAGCAGCGCCCTACAGGGGGCAACTAATGAAAAACTGTTTTTT.

V and J are TRBV15 and TRBJ1-1; D is ambiguous. Trimming took off 2 bases at V and 0 bases at J, with 7 bases between the two ends. Germline assignment: CDR1 LNHNV and CDR2 YYDKDF (reference sequence). The CDR3 loop spans 14 amino acids. The CDR3: CATSRQALNTEAFF. CDR3 in DNA: TGTGCCACCAGCAGACAGGCTTTGAACACTGAAGCTTTCTTT.

This rearrangement joins TRBV19 to TRBJ2-2, with D perhaps matching TRBD1 (6 bases). CDR1 is LNHDA and CDR2 is SQIVND in the germline V gene (reference sequence). The germline V and J ends were trimmed by 5 bases and 4 bases, with 11 bases remaining between them. The CDR3 consists of 14 residues. The CDR3 sequence is CASSEGGGTGELFF. In nucleotides, the CDR3 is TGTGCCAGTAGTGAAGGGGGTGGCACCGGGGAGCTGTTTTTT.

J is TRBJ1-2 and V is TRBV18; 8 nucleotides line up with TRBD1. In germline, CDR1 is KGHSH, CDR2 LQKENI. There are 15 residues in the CDR3. V lost 3 bases to trimming and J lost 7 bases; unmatched junction nucleotides: 10. Here the CDR3 reads CASSPSGQGESGYTF. Here the CDR3 DNA reads TGTGCCAGCTCACCCTCCGGACAGGGAGAGTCTGGCTACACCTTC.

This clone occurred once. The chain uses TRBV5-1 and TRBJ1-4, with unresolved D. The CDR3 loop spans 17 amino acids. V was shortened by 0 bases and J by 4 bases, with 16 bases between the two germline ends. Germline CDR1 and CDR2: SGHRS and YFSETQ. The CDR3 nucleotides are TGCGCCAGCAGCTTGGGAGGGTTACCTCCCGGTAATGAAAAACTGTTTTTT. It yields the protein CASSLGGLPPGNEKLFF.

This clone came up once. This chain links TRBV5-1 with TRBJ2-1; a weak D match, TRBD2 (6 bases). The CDR3 has 12 amino acids. CDR1 SGHRS and CDR2 YFSETQ come from the germline V gene. The V end lost 2 bases, the J end lost 8 bases, and 8 bases lay between the germline ends. This CDR3 reads CASSLGEDEQFF. The DNA for the CDR3 is TGCGCCAGCAGCTTAGGGGAGGATGAGCAGTTCTTC.

The chain employs TRBV19 and TRBJ2-1, with 9 bases matching TRBD1. V shed 8 bases, J shed 0 bases, and the junction held 5 bases outside the gene matches. Germline V gives CDR1 LNHDA, CDR2 SQIVND (reference sequence). The length of the CDR3 is 15 residues. The CDR3 DNA reads TGTGCCAGTGGGACAGGGCTCAGCTCCTACAATGAGCAGTTCTTC. It codes for CASGTGLSSYNEQFF.

The chain joins TRBV11-2 to TRBJ1-6; maybe TRBD1 (6 bases). Trimming left V 1 base short and J 10 bases short, with 14 bases between. Germline CDR1 reads SGHAT; CDR2 reads FQNNGV. The CDR3 sequence is 15 residues long. The CDR3 sequence is CASSLAGTQYSPLHF. CDR3 in DNA: TGTGCCAGCAGCTTAGCGGGGACACAGTACTCACCCCTCCACTTT.

The chain carries TRBV7-3 and TRBJ1-1, with unresolved D. The V end lost 5 bases, the J end lost 1 base, and 8 bases lay between the germline ends. Per the germline V gene, CDR1 is SGHTA and CDR2 is FQGTGA. This CDR3 spans 13 amino acids. The CDR3, as DNA: TGTGCCAGCAGCGTCCAGGAGAACACTGAAGCTTTCTTT. It yields the protein CASSVQENTEAFF.

The chain is built from TRBV23-1 and TRBJ2-3; D gene ambiguous. TRBV23-1 is an open reading frame, and its role is uncertain. This CDR3 contains 8 residues. Trimming took 11 bases from V and 13 from J, leaving 10 bases between them. As DNA, the CDR3 is TGCGCCTCCCTAAAGAAGTATTTT. Translated: CASLKKYF.

This chain joins TRBV7-3 and TRBJ2-3; TRBD1 matches 10 bases. The CDR3 length is 15 residues. Germline trimming cut 5 bases from V and 4 bases from J; bases unmatched to any gene: 6. From germline, CDR1 is SGHTA and CDR2 FQGTGA. For the CDR3, the DNA is TGTGCCAGCAGCGACAGGGGGCTGAGCGCAGATACGCAGTATTTT. Amino acid sequence: CASSDRGLSADTQYF.

The genes are TRBV4-1 and TRBJ2-1; D might be TRBD1 (7 bases). Per the germline V gene, CDR1 is MGHRA and CDR2 is YSYEKL. V gave up 4 bases and J gave up 5 bases, with 15 bases separating them. The length of the CDR3 is 15 residues. The CDR3 nucleotides are TGCGCCAGCAGCCCCCGGGGGACAGCCAACAATGAGCAGTTCTTC. As protein: CASSPRGTANNEQFF.

J is TRBJ1-1 and V is TRBV5-1; 10 nucleotides match TRBD1. The ends lost 3 bases at V and 3 bases at J; junction bases unmatched: 8. In germline, CDR1 is SGHRS, CDR2 YFSETQ. The CDR3 is 16 residues long. CDR3 loop: CASSSPDRGLYTEAFF. DNA for the CDR3: TGCGCCAGCAGCTCCCCTGACAGGGGGCTATACACTGAAGCTTTCTTT.

The chain combines TRBV2 with TRBJ2-2, with D unresolved. CDR1 is SNHLY and CDR2 is FYNNEI in the germline V gene. Deletions cut 7 bases from V and 2 bases from J, with 11 bases between. The CDR3 totals 14 residues. CDR3 nucleotide sequence: TGTGCCAGCACCGCGTATACCAACACCGGGGAGCTGTTTTTT. This encodes CASTAYTNTGELFF.

This chain joins TRBV6-5 and TRBJ1-2, with 10 bases identical to TRBD1. CDR3 length: 13 amino acids. The germline CDR1 and CDR2 sequences are MNHEY and SVGAGI. V gave up 6 bases and J gave up 8 bases; unmatched junction bases: 6. The CDR3 nucleotides are TGTGCCAGCAGATTGACAGGGGGCCGGGGCTACACCTTC. This codes for CASRLTGGRGYTF.

This clone was observed once. The chain couples TRBV4-1 to TRBJ1-5, with D maybe TRBD1 (6 bases). Germline loops: CDR1 MGHRA, CDR2 YSYEKL. The germline V and J ends were trimmed by 1 base and 0 bases, with 7 bases remaining between them. This CDR3 has 15 amino acids. Here the CDR3 reads CASSQGTVSNQPQHF. The CDR3 nucleotides read TGCGCCAGCAGCCAAGGGACAGTTAGCAATCAGCCCCAGCATTTT.

CDR3 nucleotides: TGTGCCAGCAGCCTACGCTACCCCGGGGGTCTGTACAATGAGCAGTTCTTC. It codes for CASSLRYPGGLYNEQFF. The chain combines TRBV5-5 with TRBJ2-1, with D perhaps TRBD2 (6 bases). The CDR3 runs 17 residues. Germline values: CDR1 SGHKS, CDR2 YYEKEE (reference sequence). V lost 4 bases and J 4 bases, leaving 21 bases between the germline ends.

The J gene is TRBJ1-1, the V gene TRBV4-1; the match to TRBD1 covers 9 bases. Germline V gene lookup returns CDR1 MGHRA and CDR2 YSYEKL. The V segment lost 0 bases and the J segment 2 bases; nucleotides outside the gene matches: 1. CDR3 length: 15 residues. CDR3 DNA sequence: TGCGCCAGCAGCCAAGAACAGGGGGCTAACACTGAAGCTTTCTTT. Its translation: CASSQEQGANTEAFF.

The gene calls are TRBV6-6 and TRBJ2-5, with D possibly being TRBD2 (7 bases). Deletions cut 2 bases from V and 5 bases from J, with 12 bases between. Germline lookup yields CDR1 MNHNY and CDR2 SVGAGI (reference sequence). This CDR3 comprises 14 residues. The CDR3 bases are TGTGCCAGCAGTTACCCGGGGAGGGGGGAGACCCAGTACTTC. Protein: CASSYPGRGETQYF.